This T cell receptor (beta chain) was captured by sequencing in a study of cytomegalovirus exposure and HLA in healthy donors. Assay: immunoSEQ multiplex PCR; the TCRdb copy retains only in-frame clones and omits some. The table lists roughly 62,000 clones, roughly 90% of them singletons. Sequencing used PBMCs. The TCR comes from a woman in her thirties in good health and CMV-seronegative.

The CDR3 coding sequence is TGTGCCACCGGAGACAGAGCTAACTATGGCTACACCTTC. It is translated as CATGDRANYGYTF. The chain combines TRBV28 with TRBJ1-2, with D possibly matching TRBD1 (5 bases). The V end was cut by 10 bases, the J end by 0 bases, with 12 bases between. The CDR3 spans 13 residues. Germline CDR1 is MDHEN and CDR2 is SYDVKM.